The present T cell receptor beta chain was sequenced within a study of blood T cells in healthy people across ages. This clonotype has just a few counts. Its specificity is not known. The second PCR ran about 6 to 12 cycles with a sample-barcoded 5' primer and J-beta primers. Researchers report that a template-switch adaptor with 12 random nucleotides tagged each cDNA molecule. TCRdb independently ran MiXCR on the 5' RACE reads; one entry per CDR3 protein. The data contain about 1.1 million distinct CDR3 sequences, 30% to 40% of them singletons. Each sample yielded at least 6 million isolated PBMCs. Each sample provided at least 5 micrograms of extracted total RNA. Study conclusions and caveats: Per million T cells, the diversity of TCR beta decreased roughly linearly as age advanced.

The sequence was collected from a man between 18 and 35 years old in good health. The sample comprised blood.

This chain's CDR3 is CAEQLEAGARDPKESYNEQFF. The CDR3 nucleotides are TGTGCCGAGCAGCTTGAAGCCGGGGCCCGGGACCCAAAAGAATCCTACAATGAGCAGTTCTTC. The chain recombines TRBV5-6 with TRBJ2-1; either TRBD1 or TRBD2 may fit D (5 bases each). This CDR3 is 21 amino acids long. Germline V gene data show CDR1 as SGHDT and CDR2 as YYEEEE. The V end lost 10 bases, the J end lost 1 base, and 36 bases lay between the germline ends.